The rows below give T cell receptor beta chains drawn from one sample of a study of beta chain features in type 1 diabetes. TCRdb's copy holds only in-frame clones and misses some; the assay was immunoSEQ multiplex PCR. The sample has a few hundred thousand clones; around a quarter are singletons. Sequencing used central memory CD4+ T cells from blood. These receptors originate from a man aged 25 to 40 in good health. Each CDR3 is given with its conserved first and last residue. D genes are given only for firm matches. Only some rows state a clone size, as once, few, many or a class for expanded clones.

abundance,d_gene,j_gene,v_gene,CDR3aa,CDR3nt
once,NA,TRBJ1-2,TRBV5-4,CASSPPGSKNYGYTF,TGTGCCAGCAGCCCGCCGGGATCCAAGAACTATGGCTACACCTTC
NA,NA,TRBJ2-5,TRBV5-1,CASSLKLGPAQYF,TGCGCCAGCAGCTTGAAGCTAGGTCCGGCCCAGTACTTC
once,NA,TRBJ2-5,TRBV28,CASSSLGSEQETQYF,TGTGCCAGCAGTTCCTTAGGGTCAGAGCAAGAGACCCAGTACTTC
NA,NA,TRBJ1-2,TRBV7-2,CASSFAQGYGYTF,TGTGCCAGCAGCTTCGCCCAGGGCTATGGCTACACCTTC
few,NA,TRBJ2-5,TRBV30,CAWSVAVRETQYF,TGTGCCTGGAGTGTAGCGGTTAGAGAGACCCAGTACTTC
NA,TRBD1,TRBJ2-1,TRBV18,CASSQAGTGTYNEQFF,TGTGCCAGCAGCCAAGCCGGGACAGGGACCTACAATGAGCAGTTCTTC
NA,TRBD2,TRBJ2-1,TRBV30,CAWSHLGRARNEQFF,TGTGCCTGGAGCCACCTCGGGAGGGCCAGGAATGAGCAGTTCTTC
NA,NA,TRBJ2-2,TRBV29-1,CSVAGLGGELFF,TGCAGCGTTGCAGGGCTGGGCGGGGAGCTGTTTTTT
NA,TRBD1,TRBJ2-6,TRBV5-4,CASSLQGRGLGANVLTF,TGTGCCAGCAGCTTGCAGGGCAGGGGGCTCGGGGCCAACGTCCTGACTTTC
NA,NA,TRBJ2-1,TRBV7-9,CASSLGQHNEQFF,TGTGCCAGCAGCTTAGGACAGCACAATGAGCAGTTCTTC
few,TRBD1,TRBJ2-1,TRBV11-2,CASSFQGAGEQFF,TGTGCCAGCAGCTTTCAGGGGGCGGGTGAGCAGTTCTTC
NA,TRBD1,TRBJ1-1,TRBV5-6,CASSEGTGTEAFF,TGTGCCAGCAGCGAGGGGACAGGGACTGAAGCTTTCTTT
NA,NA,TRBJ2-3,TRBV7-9,CASSPNQDTQYF,TGTGCCAGCAGCCCAAACCAAGATACGCAGTATTTT
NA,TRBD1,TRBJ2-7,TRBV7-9,CASSHAGTGTYEQYF,TGTGCCAGCAGCCATGCCGGGACAGGGACCTACGAGCAGTACTTC
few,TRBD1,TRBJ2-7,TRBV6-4,CASSPGQLSSYEQYF,TGTGCCAGCAGTCCGGGACAGTTGAGCTCCTACGAGCAGTACTTC
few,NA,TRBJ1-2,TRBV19,CASSPRGHGNYGYTF,TGTGCCAGTAGTCCACGGGGACACGGCAACTATGGCTACACCTTC
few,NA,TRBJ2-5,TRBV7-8,CASSTRDGSRLMTQYF,TGTGCCAGCAGCACCCGGGACGGATCCAGGTTGATGACCCAGTACTTC
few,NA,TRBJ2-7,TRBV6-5,CASSRDSEQYF,TGTGCCAGCAGTCGTGACTCCGAGCAGTACTTC
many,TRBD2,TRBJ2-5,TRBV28,CASRGGAYQETQYF,TGTGCCAGCCGCGGGGGGGCCTATCAAGAGACCCAGTACTTC
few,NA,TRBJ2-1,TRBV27,CASRQTGFSSGGINEQFF,TGTGCCAGCAGGCAGACAGGGTTCTCTAGCGGAGGCATCAATGAGCAGTTCTTC
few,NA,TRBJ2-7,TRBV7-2,CAGWKDLPSYEQYF,TGTGCCGGCTGGAAGGATCTCCCCTCCTACGAGCAGTACTTC
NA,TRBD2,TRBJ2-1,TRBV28,CASSPSGSIQQFF,TGTGCCAGCAGTCCTAGCGGGAGCATCCAGCAGTTCTTC
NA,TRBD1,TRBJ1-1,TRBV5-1,CASSFLGQGNTEAFF,TGCGCCAGCAGCTTCCTGGGACAGGGGAACACTGAAGCTTTCTTT
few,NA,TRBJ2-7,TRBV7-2,CASSLVPGYEQYF,TGTGCCAGCAGCCTAGTGCCAGGGTACGAGCAGTACTTC
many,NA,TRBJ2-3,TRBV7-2,CASSFQRSGDTQYF,TGTGCCAGCAGCTTTCAAAGGAGCGGAGATACGCAGTATTTT
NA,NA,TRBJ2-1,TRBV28,CASTRDSSYNEQFF,TGTGCCAGCACACGTGACAGCTCCTACAATGAGCAGTTCTTC
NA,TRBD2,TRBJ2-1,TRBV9,CASSVAGLAGVSEQFF,TGTGCCAGCAGCGTAGCAGGCCTAGCGGGAGTAAGTGAGCAGTTCTTC
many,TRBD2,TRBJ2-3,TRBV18,CASSPPASGSDTQYF,TGTGCCAGCTCACCACCGGCTAGCGGGAGCGATACGCAGTATTTT
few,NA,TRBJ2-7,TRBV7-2,CASSKDSSSYEQYF,TGTGCCAGCAGCAAGGACAGTTCTTCCTACGAGCAGTACTTC
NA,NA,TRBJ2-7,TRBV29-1,CSVEGYSYEQYF,TGCAGCGTTGAGGGCTACTCCTACGAGCAGTACTTC
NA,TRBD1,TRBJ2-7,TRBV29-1,CSVATDRVSPYEQYF,TGCAGCGTCGCTACTGACAGGGTAAGCCCCTACGAGCAGTACTTC
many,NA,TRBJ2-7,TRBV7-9,CASSSPRAYYEQYF,TGTGCCAGCAGCTCGCCCCGGGCGTACTACGAGCAGTACTTC
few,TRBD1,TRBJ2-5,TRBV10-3,CAISMTGVETQYF,TGTGCCATCAGTATGACAGGGGTGGAGACCCAGTACTTC
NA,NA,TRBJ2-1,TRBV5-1,CASSLPAPGYNEQFF,TGCGCCAGCAGCTTGCCGGCCCCGGGGTACAATGAGCAGTTCTTC
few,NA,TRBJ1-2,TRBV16,CASSQFGRELDGYTF,TGTGCCAGCAGCCAATTCGGCAGGGAATTGGATGGCTACACCTTC
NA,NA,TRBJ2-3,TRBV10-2,CASTFPGADTQYF,TGCGCCAGCACCTTCCCAGGGGCAGATACGCAGTATTTT
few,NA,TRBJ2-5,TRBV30,CAWSVAFQETQYF,TGTGCCTGGAGTGTGGCCTTCCAAGAGACCCAGTACTTC
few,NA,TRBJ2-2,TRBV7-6,CASSQRPGGTGELFF,TGTGCCAGCAGCCAGCGTCCTGGTGGCACCGGGGAGCTGTTTTTT
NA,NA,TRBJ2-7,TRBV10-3,CAISDGGPSYEQYF,TGTGCCATCAGTGATGGGGGGCCTTCCTACGAGCAGTACTTC
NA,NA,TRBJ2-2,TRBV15,CATSREAKAGTGELFF,TGTGCCACCAGCAGAGAGGCGAAGGCGGGCACCGGGGAGCTGTTTTTT
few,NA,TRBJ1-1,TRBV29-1,CSVSTGSNTEAFF,TGCAGCGTCTCGACAGGATCGAACACTGAAGCTTTCTTT